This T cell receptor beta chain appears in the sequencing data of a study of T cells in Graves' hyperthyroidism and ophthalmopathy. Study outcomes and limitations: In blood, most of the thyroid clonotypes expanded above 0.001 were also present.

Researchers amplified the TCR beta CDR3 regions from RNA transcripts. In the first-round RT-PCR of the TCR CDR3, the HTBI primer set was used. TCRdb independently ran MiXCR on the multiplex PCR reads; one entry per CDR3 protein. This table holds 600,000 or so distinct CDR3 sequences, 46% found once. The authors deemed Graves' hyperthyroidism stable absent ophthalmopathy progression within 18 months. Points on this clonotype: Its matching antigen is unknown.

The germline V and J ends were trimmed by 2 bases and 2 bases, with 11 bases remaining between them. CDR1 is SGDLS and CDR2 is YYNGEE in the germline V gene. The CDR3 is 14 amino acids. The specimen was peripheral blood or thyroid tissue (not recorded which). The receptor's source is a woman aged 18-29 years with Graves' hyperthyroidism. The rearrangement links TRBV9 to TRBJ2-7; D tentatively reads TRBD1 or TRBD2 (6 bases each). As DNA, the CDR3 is TGTGCCAGCAGCGTGGGGGGCACCCCCTACGAGCAGTACTTC. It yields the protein CASSVGGTPYEQYF.